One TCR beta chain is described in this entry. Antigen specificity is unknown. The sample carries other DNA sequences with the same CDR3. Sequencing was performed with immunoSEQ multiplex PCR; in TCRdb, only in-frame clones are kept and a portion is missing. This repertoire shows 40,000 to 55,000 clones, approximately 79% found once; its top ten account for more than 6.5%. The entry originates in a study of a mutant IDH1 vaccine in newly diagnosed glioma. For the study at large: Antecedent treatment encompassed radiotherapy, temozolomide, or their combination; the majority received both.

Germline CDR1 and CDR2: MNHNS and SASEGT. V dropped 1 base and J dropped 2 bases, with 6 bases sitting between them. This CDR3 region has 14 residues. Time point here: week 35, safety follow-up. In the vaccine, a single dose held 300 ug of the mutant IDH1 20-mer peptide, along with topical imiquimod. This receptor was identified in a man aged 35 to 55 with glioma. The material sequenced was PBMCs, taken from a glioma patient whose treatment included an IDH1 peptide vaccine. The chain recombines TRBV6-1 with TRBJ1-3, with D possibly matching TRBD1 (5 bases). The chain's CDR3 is CASSEGTTGNTIYF. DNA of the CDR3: TGTGCCAGCAGTGAAGGGACAACTGGAAACACCATATATTTT.